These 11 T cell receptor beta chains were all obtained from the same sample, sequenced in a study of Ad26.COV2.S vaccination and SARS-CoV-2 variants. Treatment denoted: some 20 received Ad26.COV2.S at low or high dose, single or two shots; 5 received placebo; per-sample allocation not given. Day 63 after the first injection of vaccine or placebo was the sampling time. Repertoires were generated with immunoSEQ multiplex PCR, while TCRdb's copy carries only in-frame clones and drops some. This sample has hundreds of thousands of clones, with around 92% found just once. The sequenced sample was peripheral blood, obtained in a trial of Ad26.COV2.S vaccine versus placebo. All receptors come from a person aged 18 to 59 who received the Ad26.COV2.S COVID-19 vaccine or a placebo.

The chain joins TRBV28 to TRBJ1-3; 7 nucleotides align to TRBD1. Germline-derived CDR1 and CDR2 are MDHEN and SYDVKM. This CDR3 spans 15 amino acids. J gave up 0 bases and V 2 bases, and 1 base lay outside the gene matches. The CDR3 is CASSLGTASGNTIYF. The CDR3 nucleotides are TGTGCCAGCAGTTTAGGGACAGCCTCTGGAAACACCATATATTTT.

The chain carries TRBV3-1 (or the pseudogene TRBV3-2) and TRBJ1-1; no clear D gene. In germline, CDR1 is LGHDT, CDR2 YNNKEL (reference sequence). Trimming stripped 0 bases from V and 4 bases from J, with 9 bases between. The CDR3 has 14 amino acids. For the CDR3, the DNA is TGTGCCAGCAGCCAAGATCTGGCTAGCACTGAAGCTTTCTTT. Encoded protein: CASSQDLASTEAFF.

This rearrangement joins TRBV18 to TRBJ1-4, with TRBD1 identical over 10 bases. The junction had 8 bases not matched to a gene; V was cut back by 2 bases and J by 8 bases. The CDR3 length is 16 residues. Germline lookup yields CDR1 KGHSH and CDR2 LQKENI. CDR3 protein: CASSPIGTGDGEKLFF. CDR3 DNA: TGTGCCAGCTCACCAATTGGGACAGGGGATGGCGAAAAACTGTTTTTT.

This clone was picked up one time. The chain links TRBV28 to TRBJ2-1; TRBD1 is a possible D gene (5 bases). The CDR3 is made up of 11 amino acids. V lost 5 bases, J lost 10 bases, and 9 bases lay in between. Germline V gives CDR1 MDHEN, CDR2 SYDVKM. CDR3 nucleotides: TGTGCCAGCAGTGTGCAGGGAGAGCAGTTCTTC. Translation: CASSVQGEQFF.

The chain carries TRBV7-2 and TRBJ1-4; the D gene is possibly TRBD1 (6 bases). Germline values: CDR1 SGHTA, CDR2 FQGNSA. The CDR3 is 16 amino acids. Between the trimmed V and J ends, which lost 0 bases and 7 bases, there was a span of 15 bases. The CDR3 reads CASSLALVPRGEKLFF. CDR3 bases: TGTGCCAGCAGCTTAGCGCTCGTACCCAGGGGTGAAAAACTGTTTTTT.

The CDR3 region has the DNA TGTGCCAGCAGTTTTGGACTAGCGGGGAGACAAGAGACCCAGTACTTC. Its translation is CASSFGLAGRQETQYF. The rearrangement joins TRBV6-5 to TRBJ2-5; 12 bases line up with TRBD2. Per germline, CDR1 MNHEY and CDR2 SVGAGI. Trimming at V came to 4 bases and at J to 2 bases, leaving 5 bases not matched to a gene. The CDR3 runs to 16 residues.

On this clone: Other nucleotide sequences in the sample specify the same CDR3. CDR3 sequence: CASRTSGETQYF. CDR3 DNA: TGTGCCAGTCGGACAAGTGGAGAGACCCAGTACTTC. The chain is built from TRBV28 and TRBJ2-5, with a tentative D call TRBD1 (5 bases). V was pared by 9 bases and J by 4 bases, with 12 bases between. This CDR3 region has 12 residues. CDR1 is MDHEN, CDR2 SYDVKM, per germline.

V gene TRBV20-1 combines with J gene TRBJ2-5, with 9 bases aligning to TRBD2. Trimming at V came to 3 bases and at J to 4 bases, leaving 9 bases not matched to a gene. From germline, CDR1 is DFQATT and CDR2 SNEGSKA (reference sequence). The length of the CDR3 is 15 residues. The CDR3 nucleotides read TGCAGTGCTAGTCCCAGCGGGGGGCCGGGAGAGACCCAGTACTTC. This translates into CSASPSGGPGETQYF.

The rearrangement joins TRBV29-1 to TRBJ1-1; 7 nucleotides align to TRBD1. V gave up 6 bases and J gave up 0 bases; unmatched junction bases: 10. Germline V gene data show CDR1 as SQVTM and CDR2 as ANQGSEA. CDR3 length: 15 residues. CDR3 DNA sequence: TGCAGCGTCGTAGAGGGACAGAGAGTGAACACTGAAGCTTTCTTT. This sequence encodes CSVVEGQRVNTEAFF.

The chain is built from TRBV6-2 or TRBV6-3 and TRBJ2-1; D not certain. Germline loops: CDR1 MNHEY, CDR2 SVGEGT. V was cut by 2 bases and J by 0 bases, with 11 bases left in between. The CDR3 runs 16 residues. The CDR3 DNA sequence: TGTGCCAGCAGTTACGCACGGGTTCCCTCCTACAATGAGCAGTTCTTC. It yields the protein CASSYARVPSYNEQFF.

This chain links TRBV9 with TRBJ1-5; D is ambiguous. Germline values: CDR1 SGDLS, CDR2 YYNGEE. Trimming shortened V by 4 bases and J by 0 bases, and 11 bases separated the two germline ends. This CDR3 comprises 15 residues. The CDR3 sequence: CASSPSGYSNQPQHF. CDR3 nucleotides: TGTGCCAGCAGCCCTTCAGGTTATAGCAATCAGCCCCAGCATTTT.